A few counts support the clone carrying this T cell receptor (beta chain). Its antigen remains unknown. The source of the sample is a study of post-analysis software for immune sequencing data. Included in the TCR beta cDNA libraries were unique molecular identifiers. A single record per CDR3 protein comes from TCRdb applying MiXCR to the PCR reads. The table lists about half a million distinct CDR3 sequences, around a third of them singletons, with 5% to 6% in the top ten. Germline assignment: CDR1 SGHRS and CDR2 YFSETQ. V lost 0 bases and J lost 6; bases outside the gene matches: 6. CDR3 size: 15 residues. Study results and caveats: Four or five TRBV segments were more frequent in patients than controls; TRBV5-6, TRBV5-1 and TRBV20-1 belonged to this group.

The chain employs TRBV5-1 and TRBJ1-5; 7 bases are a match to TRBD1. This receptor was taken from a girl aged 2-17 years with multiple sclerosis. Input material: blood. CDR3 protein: CASSLEGAPTQPQHF. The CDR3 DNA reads TGCGCCAGCAGCTTGGAGGGGGCGCCGACTCAGCCCCAGCATTTT.